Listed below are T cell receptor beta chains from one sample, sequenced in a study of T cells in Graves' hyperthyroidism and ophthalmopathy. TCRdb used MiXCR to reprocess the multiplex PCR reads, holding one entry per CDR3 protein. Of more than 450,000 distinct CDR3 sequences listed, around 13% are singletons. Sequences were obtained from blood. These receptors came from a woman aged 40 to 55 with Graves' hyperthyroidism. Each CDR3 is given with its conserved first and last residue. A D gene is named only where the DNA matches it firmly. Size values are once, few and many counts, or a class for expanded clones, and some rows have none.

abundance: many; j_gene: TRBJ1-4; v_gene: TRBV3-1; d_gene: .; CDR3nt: TGTGCCAGCAGCCAAACAGGGGAAAAACTGTTTTTT; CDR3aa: CASSQTGEKLFF
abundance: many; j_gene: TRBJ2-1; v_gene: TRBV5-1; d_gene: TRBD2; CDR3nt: TGCGCCAGCAATTCACGACCCCGGGAGGCCGTTTACAATGAGCAGTTCTTC; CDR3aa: CASNSRPREAVYNEQFF
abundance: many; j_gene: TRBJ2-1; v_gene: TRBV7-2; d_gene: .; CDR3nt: TGTGCCAGCAGCCCAGGATCAGGACAACAATACAATGAGCAGTTCTTC; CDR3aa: CASSPGSGQQYNEQFF
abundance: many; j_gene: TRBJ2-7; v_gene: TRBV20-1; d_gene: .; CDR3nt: TGCAGTGCCAGGGAGCCGCGAACCTACGAGCAGTACTTC; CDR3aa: CSAREPRTYEQYF
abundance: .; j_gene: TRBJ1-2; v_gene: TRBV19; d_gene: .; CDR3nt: TGTGCCAGTACTAGGGACGGCGGGAACTATGGCTACACCTTC; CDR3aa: CASTRDGGNYGYTF
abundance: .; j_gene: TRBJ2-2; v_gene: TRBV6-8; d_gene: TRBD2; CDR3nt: TGTGCCAGCACCCCCCCAGCGGGAGGGCCTGGTACCGGGGAGCTGTTTTTT; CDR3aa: CASTPPAGGPGTGELFF
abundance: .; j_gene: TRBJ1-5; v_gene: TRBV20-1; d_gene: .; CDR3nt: TGCAGTGCTAGCAGGGAGAGCAATCAGCCCCAGCATTTT; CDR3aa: CSASRESNQPQHF
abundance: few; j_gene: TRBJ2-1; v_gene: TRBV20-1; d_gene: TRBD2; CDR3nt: TGCAGTACCCAGGCCCGCGCTAGCGGGATCTACAATGAGCAGTTCTTC; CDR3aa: CSTQARASGIYNEQFF
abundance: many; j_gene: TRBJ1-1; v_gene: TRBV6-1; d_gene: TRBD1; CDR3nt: TGTGCCAGCAGTGGCTATCCTGGGACAGGACGGACTGAAGCTTTCTTT; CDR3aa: CASSGYPGTGRTEAFF
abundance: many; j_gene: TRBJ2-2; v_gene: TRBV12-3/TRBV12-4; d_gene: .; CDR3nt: TGTGCCAGCAGTCCTCAAGACTTCGCTAGAGTCTACACCGGGGAGCTGTTTTTT; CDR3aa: CASSPQDFARVYTGELFF
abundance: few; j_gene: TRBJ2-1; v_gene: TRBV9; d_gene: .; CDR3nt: TGTGCCAGCAGCGTAGGCCACGGGCAGGCCCAGTTCTTC; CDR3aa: CASSVGHGQAQFF
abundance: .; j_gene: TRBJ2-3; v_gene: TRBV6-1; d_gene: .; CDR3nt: TGTGCCAGCAGCTCTAGTCACGCGCAGTATTTT; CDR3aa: CASSSSHAQYF
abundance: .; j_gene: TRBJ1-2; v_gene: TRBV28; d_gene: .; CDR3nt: TGTGCCAGCAGCCCCCCGGACAGACTCTATGGCTACACCTTC; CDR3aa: CASSPPDRLYGYTF
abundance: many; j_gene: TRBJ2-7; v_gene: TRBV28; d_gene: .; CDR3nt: TGTGCCAGCAGTTTATCGGGGGGCCCCCCCTACGAGCAGTACTTC; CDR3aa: CASSLSGGPPYEQYF
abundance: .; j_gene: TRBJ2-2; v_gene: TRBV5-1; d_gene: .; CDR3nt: TGCGCCAGCAGCCGGGACAGCTCCACTAGCGGAGGCGGGGAGCTGTTTTTT; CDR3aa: CASSRDSSTSGGGELFF
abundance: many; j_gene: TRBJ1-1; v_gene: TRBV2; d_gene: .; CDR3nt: TGTGCCAGCACGAAGGGGCGGAACACTGAAGCTTTCTTT; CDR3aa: CASTKGRNTEAFF
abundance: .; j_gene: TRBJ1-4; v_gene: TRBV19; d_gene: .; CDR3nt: TGTGCCAGTAGGGGCAGGCGGGGTGCAACTAATGAAAAACTGTTTTTT; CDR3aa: CASRGRRGATNEKLFF